In its sample, the clone carrying this T cell receptor beta chain was seen many times. Germline loops: CDR1 KGHSH, CDR2 LQKENI. This CDR3 region has 18 residues. Trimming took off 2 bases at V and 2 bases at J, with 21 bases between the two ends. This sample is part of a study of T cells in Graves' hyperthyroidism and ophthalmopathy. The wider study: The authors collected peripheral blood at initial diagnosis, before any treatment.

TCR beta CDR3 regions were amplified from RNA. First-round RT-PCR of the TCR CDR3 relied on the HTBI primer set. TCRdb fed the multiplex PCR reads into MiXCR, producing one record per CDR3 protein. Among around 300,000 distinct CDR3 sequences, roughly 20% were seen once, and the ten largest hold under 45%. Patients showing uncontrolled infection, other autoimmune disease, pregnancy or lactation were ineligible. Diagnoses were made from clinical symptoms, serum measures (thyroxine and TRAb), thyroid ultrasound and orbital computed tomography. The PBMCs were sourced from fresh peripheral blood (more than 9 ml).

The origin of this receptor is a man aged 45-65 years with Graves' ophthalmopathy. The chain links TRBV18 to TRBJ1-1, with unresolved D. The sequencing input was blood. DNA of the CDR3: TGTGCCAGCTCACCATTCGAAGTGGCTCAGCAAACCAACACTGAAGCTTTCTTT. This sequence encodes CASSPFEVAQQTNTEAFF.